This T cell receptor beta chain comes out of a study of blood T cell repertoires in COVID-19. Study context: Sites across the United States, Italy and Spain contributed samples from acute and convalescent COVID-19.

Assay: immunoSEQ multiplex PCR; the TCRdb copy retains only in-frame clones and omits some. Here the sample spans more than 75,000 clones, around nine tenths being singletons. Input material: peripheral blood. The sequence was collected from a man aged 80 or over with active or convalescent COVID-19.

DNA for the CDR3: TGTGCCAGTAGTAAGGACAGGGGTCCGACCCAGTACTTC. It codes for CASSKDRGPTQYF. V usage is TRBV19 and J usage is TRBJ2-5, with 9 bases identical to TRBD1. Losses at the gene ends were 4 bases for V and 7 bases for J; bases not matched to a gene: 4. CDR3 size: 13 residues. CDR1 is LNHDA, CDR2 SQIVND, per germline (reference sequence).